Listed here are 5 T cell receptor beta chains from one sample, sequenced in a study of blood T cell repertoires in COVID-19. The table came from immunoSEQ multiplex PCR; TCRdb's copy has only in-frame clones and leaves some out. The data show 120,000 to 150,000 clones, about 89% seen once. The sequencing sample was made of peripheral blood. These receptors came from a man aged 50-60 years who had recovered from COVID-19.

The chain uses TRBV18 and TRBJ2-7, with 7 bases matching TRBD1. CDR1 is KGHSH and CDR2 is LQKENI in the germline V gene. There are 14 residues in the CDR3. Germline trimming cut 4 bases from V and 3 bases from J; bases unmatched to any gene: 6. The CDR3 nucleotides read TGTGCCAGCTCACGACAGGGTGGGGACTACGAGCAGTACTTC. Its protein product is CASSRQGGDYEQYF.

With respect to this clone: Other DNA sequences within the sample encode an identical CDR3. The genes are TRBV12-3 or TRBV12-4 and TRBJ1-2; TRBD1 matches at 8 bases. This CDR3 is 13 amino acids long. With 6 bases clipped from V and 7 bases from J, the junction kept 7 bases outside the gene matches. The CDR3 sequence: CASSPDRVGGYTF. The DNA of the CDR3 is TGTGCCAGCAGCCCGGACAGGGTCGGTGGCTACACCTTC.

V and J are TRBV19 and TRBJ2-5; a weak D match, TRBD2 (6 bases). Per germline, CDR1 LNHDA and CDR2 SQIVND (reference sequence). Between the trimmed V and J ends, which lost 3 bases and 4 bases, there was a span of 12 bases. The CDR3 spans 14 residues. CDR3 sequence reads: CASSILGDSETQYF. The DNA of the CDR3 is TGTGCCAGTAGTATCTTGGGGGACTCAGAGACCCAGTACTTC. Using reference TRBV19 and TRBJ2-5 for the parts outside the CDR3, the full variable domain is DGGITQSPKYLFRKEGQNVTLSCEQNLNHDAMYWYRQDPGQGLRLIYYSQIVNDFQKGDIAEGYSVSREKKESFPLTVTSAQKNPTAFYLCASSILGDSETQYFGPGTRLLVL.

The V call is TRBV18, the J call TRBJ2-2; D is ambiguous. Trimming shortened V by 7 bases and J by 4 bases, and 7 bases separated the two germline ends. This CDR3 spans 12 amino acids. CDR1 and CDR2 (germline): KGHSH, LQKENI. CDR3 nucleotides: TGTGCCAGCTTGCGAGGCACCGGGGAGCTGTTTTTT. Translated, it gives CASLRGTGELFF.

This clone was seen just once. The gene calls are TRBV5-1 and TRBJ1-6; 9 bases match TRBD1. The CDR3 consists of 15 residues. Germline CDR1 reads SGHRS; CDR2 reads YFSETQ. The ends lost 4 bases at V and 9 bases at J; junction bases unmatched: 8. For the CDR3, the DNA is TGCGCCAGCAGCCCGGGACAGGGTTGGCGTTCACCCCTCCACTTT. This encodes CASSPGQGWRSPLHF.